Presented here are 18 T cell receptor beta chains from one specimen sequenced in a study of blood T cell repertoires in COVID-19. The table came from immunoSEQ multiplex PCR; TCRdb's copy has only in-frame clones and leaves some out. The data show about 75,000 clones, less than 85% seen once. The material sequenced was peripheral blood. The receptor source for this set is a woman older than 75 with active or convalescent COVID-19.

The chain joins TRBV25-1 to TRBJ1-5; possibly TRBD1 for D (5 bases). V lost 5 bases and J 11 bases, leaving 13 bases between the germline ends. Germline V gene sequence: CDR1 MGHDK, CDR2 SYGVNS. The CDR3 runs 12 residues. CDR3 protein: CASSTGGKAQHF. The CDR3, as DNA: TGTGCCAGCAGTACCGGGGGAAAAGCCCAGCATTTT.

The chain carries TRBV10-1 and TRBJ2-1, with TRBD2 matching 9 bases. Trimming took 4 bases from V and 3 from J; bases not matched to a gene: 1. The CDR3 sequence is 14 residues long. From germline, CDR1 is WNHNN and CDR2 SYGVQD (reference sequence). The CDR3: CASSGTSDYNEQFF. The DNA for the CDR3 is TGCGCCAGCAGTGGGACTAGCGACTACAATGAGCAGTTCTTC.

This CDR3 reads CASGPGGFF. The CDR3 nucleotides are TGTGCCAGCGGCCCGGGAGGTTTCTTT. This sequence joins TRBV6-4 and TRBJ1-1; the D is unclear. The CDR3 is 9 residues long. The V and J ends lost 8 bases and 13 bases respectively, with 11 bases between them. Germline V gene lookup returns CDR1 MRHNA and CDR2 SNTAGT.

The chain couples TRBV6-5 to TRBJ1-2; 7 bases map to TRBD1. CDR1 is MNHEY, CDR2 SVGAGI, per germline. The CDR3 is made up of 14 amino acids. V was clipped by 8 bases and J by 6 bases; unmatched bases: 12. The CDR3 reads CASSRQGEGDGYTF. Written as DNA, the CDR3 is TGTGCCAGCTCTCGACAGGGTGAAGGGGATGGCTACACCTTC.

The chain joins TRBV5-1 to TRBJ1-2, with TRBD1 as a possible D gene (6 bases). CDR3 size: 14 residues. V lost 0 bases, J lost 5 bases, and 11 bases lay in between. CDR1 is SGHRS, CDR2 YFSETQ, per germline. CDR3 sequence: CASSLGDNVYGYTF. As DNA, the CDR3 is TGCGCCAGCAGCTTGGGGGACAACGTTTATGGCTACACCTTC.

The V gene is TRBV24-1, the J gene TRBJ2-5; no definite D call. V lost 4 bases to trimming and J lost 5 bases, with 16 bases between them. Germline loops: CDR1 KGHDR, CDR2 SFDVKD. CDR3 length: 15 amino acids. The CDR3 sequence: CATSESRHARETQYF. CDR3 nucleotide sequence: TGTGCCACCAGTGAGTCTCGACACGCCCGCGAGACCCAGTACTTC.

The count of this clone is one. The V and J genes are TRBV18 and TRBJ2-1; TRBD1 aligns across 10 bases. Trimming removed 3 bases from V and 4 bases from J; junction bases left unmatched: 3. Per germline, CDR1 KGHSH and CDR2 LQKENI. The CDR3 is 15 amino acids. The CDR3 region is CASSPGQGVYNEQFF. The CDR3, as DNA: TGTGCCAGCTCACCCGGACAGGGGGTGTACAATGAGCAGTTCTTC.

This chain connects TRBV23-1 to TRBJ2-5; D ambiguous. TRBV23-1 is marked as an open reading frame, function uncertain. Between the trimmed V and J ends, which lost 2 bases and 3 bases, there was a span of 13 bases. This CDR3 is 15 amino acids long. The CDR3 here is CASSQRFEQKETQYF. Here the CDR3 DNA reads TGCGCCAGCAGTCAAAGGTTTGAACAGAAAGAGACCCAGTACTTC.

The gene calls are TRBV6-2 or TRBV6-3 and TRBJ2-7, with no clear D. Germline V CDR1 and CDR2: MNHEY, SVGEGT. This CDR3 has 14 residues. Deletions cut 6 bases from V and 12 bases from J, with 24 bases between. The CDR3 protein is CASSHGPDGRRGYF. In DNA, the CDR3 is TGTGCCAGCAGCCATGGCCCAGACGGTAGGAGAGGGTACTTC.

This rearrangement joins TRBV4-1 to TRBJ2-1; D not resolved. Germline loops: CDR1 MGHRA, CDR2 YSYEKL. V lost 0 bases and J 3 bases, leaving 15 bases between the germline ends. This CDR3 comprises 17 residues. The CDR3 loop reads CASSQDGRLGNYNEQFF. The CDR3 DNA is TGCGCCAGCAGCCAAGACGGTCGCCTAGGTAACTACAATGAGCAGTTCTTC.

In its sample, this clone ranks as medium-sized. This chain links TRBV15 with TRBJ2-2; possibly TRBD2 for D (6 bases). V was trimmed by 0 bases and J by 6 bases, leaving 8 bases between them. Germline lookup yields CDR1 LNHNV and CDR2 YYDKDF (reference sequence). The CDR3 length is 14 residues. Here the CDR3 DNA reads TGTGCCACCAGCAGAGAATCGGGGGCCGGGGAGCTGTTTTTT. Translated, it gives CATSRESGAGELFF. The full variable domain, in which reference TRBV15 and TRBJ2-2 provide the parts outside the CDR3, is DAMVIQNPRYQVTQFGKPVTLSCSQTLNHNVMYWYQQKSSQAPKLLFHYYDKDFNNEADTPDNFQSRRPNTSFCFLDIRSPGLGDTAMYLCATSRESGAGELFFGEGSRLTVL.

The V gene is TRBV5-8, the J gene TRBJ2-5; D is perhaps TRBD2 (6 bases). From germline, CDR1 is SGHTS and CDR2 YDEGEE. V lost 1 base, J lost 5 bases, and 6 bases lay in between. The CDR3 contains 12 residues. This CDR3 reads CASSLRGETQYF. DNA for the CDR3: TGTGCCAGCAGCTTGCGGGGGGAGACCCAGTACTTC.

CDR3 region: CAIRTSGSSTDTQYF. For the CDR3, the DNA is TGTGCCATCAGGACTAGCGGGAGCAGCACAGATACGCAGTATTTT. The genes are TRBV10-3 and TRBJ2-3; TRBD2 matches at 12 bases. The CDR3 totals 15 residues. The V gene end was trimmed by 6 bases and the J gene end by 0 bases; junction bases not matched to a gene: 1. The germline V gene encodes CDR1 ENHRY and CDR2 SYGVKD.

The chain combines TRBV6-6 with TRBJ2-2, with TRBD1 identical over 9 bases. V shed 5 bases, J shed 6 bases, and the junction held 7 bases outside the gene matches. CDR3 size: 15 residues. The germline V gene has CDR1 MNHNY and CDR2 SVGAGI (reference sequence). CDR3 sequence reads: CASSDRGQGSGELFF. In DNA, the CDR3 is TGTGCCAGCAGTGACCGCGGACAGGGGTCCGGGGAGCTGTTTTTT.

The CDR3 region is CASKARGLVDTQYF. The CDR3 DNA follows: TGTGCCAGTAAGGCCAGGGGGCTCGTAGATACGCAGTATTTT. The chain recombines TRBV19 with TRBJ2-3; 8 positions agree with TRBD1. Losses at the gene ends were 7 bases for V and 5 bases for J; bases not matched to a gene: 8. The CDR3 has 14 residues. Germline values: CDR1 LNHDA, CDR2 SQIVND (reference sequence).

V and J are TRBV7-2 and TRBJ1-5; 11 bases match TRBD1. The germline V gene encodes CDR1 SGHTA and CDR2 FQGNSA. Germline trimming cut 6 bases from V and 1 base from J; bases unmatched to any gene: 5. This CDR3 spans 16 amino acids. CDR3 nucleotides: TGTGCCAGCAGTTCGGACAGGGGGCAAAGCAATCAGCCCCAGCATTTT. It codes for CASSSDRGQSNQPQHF. The complete variable domain, with remaining parts taken from reference TRBV7-2 and TRBJ1-5, reads GAGVSQSPSNKVTEKGKDVELRCDPISGHTALYWYRQSLGQGLEFLIYFQGNSAPDKSGLPSDRFSAERTGGSVSTLTIQRTQQEDSAVYLCASSSDRGQSNQPQHFGDGTRLSIL.

The chain is built from TRBV7-2 and TRBJ1-1; D is ambiguous. The V gene's germline CDR1 is SGHTA and CDR2 FQGNSA. The V end lost 5 bases, the J end lost 8 bases, and 9 bases lay between the germline ends. The CDR3 has 11 residues. The CDR3 reads CASSPYWEAFF. DNA of the CDR3: TGTGCCAGCAGCCCGTACTGGGAAGCTTTCTTT.

The rearrangement joins TRBV5-1 to TRBJ2-5; 9 bases align to TRBD1. This CDR3 has 18 amino acids. Trimming at V came to 0 bases and at J to 0 bases, leaving 9 bases not matched to a gene. From germline, CDR1 is SGHRS and CDR2 YFSETQ. CDR3 nucleotides: TGCGCCAGCAGCTTGGCCGGGACAGGGTTTGGGTACCAAGAGACCCAGTACTTC. The encoded protein is CASSLAGTGFGYQETQYF.